This T cell receptor beta chain was sequenced during a study of monozygotic twins with inflammatory bowel disease. The CDR3 has 18 residues. TCRdb reprocessed the 5' RACE reads, with one entry per CDR3 protein and no DNA. The data include roughly 320,000 distinct CDR3 sequences; the top ten clones carry roughly 5.2%. Blood (approximately 2.5 ml) was collected from every donor individually. The chain couples TRBV21-1 to TRBJ1-5; absent DNA, TCRdb's TRBD1 call cannot be checked. TRBV21-1 is flagged as a pseudogene. The receptor was derived from a human donor with ulcerative colitis or Crohn's disease, or a healthy co-twin of an affected twin (not recorded which). The source material was blood. The CDR3 loop is CASSGHRFYVEANQPQHF.